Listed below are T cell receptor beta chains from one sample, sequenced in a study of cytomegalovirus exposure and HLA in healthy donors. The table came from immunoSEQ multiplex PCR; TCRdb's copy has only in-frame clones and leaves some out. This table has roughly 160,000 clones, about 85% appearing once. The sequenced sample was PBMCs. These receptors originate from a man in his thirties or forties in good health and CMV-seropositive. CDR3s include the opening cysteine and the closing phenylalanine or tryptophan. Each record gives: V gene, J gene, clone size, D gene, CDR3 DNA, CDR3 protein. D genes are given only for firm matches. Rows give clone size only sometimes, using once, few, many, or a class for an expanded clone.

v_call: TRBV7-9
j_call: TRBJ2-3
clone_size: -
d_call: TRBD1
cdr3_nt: TGTGCCAGCAGCTTAGATGGACAGGGGAGAGATACGCAGTATTTT
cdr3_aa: CASSLDGQGRDTQYF

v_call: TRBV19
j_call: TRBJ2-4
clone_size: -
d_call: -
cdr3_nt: TGTGCCAGTAGTACCTCTTGGACAGCTAACAAAAACATTCAGTACTTC
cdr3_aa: CASSTSWTANKNIQYF

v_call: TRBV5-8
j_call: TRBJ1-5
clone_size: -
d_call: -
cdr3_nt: TGTGCCAGCAGCTTGAGTCGGGGAACGAGCAATCAGCCCCAGCATTTT
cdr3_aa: CASSLSRGTSNQPQHF

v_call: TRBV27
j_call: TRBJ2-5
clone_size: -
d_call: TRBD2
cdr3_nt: TGTGCCAGCATGGCTAGCGGGAGGGCCGGGGAGACCCAGTACTTC
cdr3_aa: CASMASGRAGETQYF

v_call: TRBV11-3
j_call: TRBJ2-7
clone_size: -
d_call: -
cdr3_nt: TGTGCCAGCAGCAAGCTCCCCACAGGTAGCTCCTACGAGCAGTACTTC
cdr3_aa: CASSKLPTGSSYEQYF

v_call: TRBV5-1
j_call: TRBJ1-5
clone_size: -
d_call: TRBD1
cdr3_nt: TGCGCCAGCAGCTTGGGGGACAGGGGAAACCAGCCCCAGCATTTT
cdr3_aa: CASSLGDRGNQPQHF

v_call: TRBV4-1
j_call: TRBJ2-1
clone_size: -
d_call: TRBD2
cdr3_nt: TGCGCCAGCAGCCATGGGGGGGATTATGAGCAGTTCTTC
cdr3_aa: CASSHGGDYEQFF

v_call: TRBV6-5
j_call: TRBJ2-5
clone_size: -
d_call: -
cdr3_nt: TGTGCCAGCAGTTCAGGGGAGACCCAGTACTTC
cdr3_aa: CASSSGETQYF

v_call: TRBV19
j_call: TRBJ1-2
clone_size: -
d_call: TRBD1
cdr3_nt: TGTGCCAGTAGTTCCCACTTCCTCCGGGACAGCAAAGCCTACACCTTC
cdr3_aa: CASSSHFLRDSKAYTF

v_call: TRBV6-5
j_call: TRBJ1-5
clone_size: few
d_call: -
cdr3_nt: TGTGCCGTCGGGAGAGGTCAGCCCCAGCATTTT
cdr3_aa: CAVGRGQPQHF

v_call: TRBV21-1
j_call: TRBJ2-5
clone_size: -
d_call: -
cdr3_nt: TGTGCCAGCAGCAAAAAGGGGAGGGATTCGGAGACCCAGTACTTC
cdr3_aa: CASSKKGRDSETQYF

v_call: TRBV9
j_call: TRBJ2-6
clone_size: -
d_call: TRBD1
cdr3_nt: TGTGCCAGCAGCGCCCAAAGGGGACAGCCTGGCGGGGGGGCCAACGTCCTGACTTTC
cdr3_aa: CASSAQRGQPGGGANVLTF

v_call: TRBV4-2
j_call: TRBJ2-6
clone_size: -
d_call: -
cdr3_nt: TGTGCCAGCAGCCAAGTCATGAGCGGCGCGAAAGGGGCCAACGTCCTGACTTTC
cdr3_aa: CASSQVMSGAKGANVLTF

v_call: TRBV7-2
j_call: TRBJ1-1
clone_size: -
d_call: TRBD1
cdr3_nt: TGTGCCAGCAGGCGGACAGGGGACACTGAAGCTTTCTTT
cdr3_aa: CASRRTGDTEAFF

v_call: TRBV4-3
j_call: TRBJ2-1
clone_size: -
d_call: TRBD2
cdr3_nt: TGCGCCAGCAGCCCGGGGCTAGCGGGAGCCAATGAGCAGTTCTTC
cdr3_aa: CASSPGLAGANEQFF

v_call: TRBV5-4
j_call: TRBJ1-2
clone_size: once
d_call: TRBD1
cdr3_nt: TGTGCCAGCAGCGTGAGGACAGGGCCTAACTATGGCTACACCTTC
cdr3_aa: CASSVRTGPNYGYTF

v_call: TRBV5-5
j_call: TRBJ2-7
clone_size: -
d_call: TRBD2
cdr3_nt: TGTGCCAGCAGCTTTTCATGGGGGGGCTACGAGCAGTACTTC
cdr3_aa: CASSFSWGGYEQYF

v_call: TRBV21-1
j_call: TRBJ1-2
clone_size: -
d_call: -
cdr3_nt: TGTGCCAGCAGCAAAGGGGCCGGGACAGGACCCAACTATGGCTACACCTTC
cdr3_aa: CASSKGAGTGPNYGYTF

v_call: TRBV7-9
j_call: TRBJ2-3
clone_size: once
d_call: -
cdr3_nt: TGTGCCAGCGCGGACACCCCAGATACGCAGTATTTT
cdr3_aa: CASADTPDTQYF

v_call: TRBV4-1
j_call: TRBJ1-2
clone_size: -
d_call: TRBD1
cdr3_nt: TGCGCCAGCAGCCAAGCGACAGGGGGCGAGTACACCTTC
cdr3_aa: CASSQATGGEYTF

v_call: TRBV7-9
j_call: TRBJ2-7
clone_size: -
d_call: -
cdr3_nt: TGTGCCAGCAGCTTAGGCGGGGATCGGCAGTACTTC
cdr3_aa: CASSLGGDRQYF

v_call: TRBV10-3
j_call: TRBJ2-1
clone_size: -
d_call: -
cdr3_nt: TGTGCCATCAGTGGTGCGGAGAGCTCCTACAATGAGCAGTTCTTC
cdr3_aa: CAISGAESSYNEQFF

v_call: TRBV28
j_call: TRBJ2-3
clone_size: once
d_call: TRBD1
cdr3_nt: TGTGCCATTACAGACGGGACAGGGGGCGGCGTGGATACGCAGTATTTT
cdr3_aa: CAITDGTGGGVDTQYF

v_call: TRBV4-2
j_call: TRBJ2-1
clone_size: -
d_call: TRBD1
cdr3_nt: TGTGCCAGCAGCCAAGATGACAGGGGGCTAAGTAAGAATGAGCAGTTCTTC
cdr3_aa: CASSQDDRGLSKNEQFF

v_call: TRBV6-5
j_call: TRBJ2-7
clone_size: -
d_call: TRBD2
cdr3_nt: TGTGCCAGCAGTTCCTTTAGCGGGGGGTACTACGAGCAGTACTTC
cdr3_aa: CASSSFSGGYYEQYF

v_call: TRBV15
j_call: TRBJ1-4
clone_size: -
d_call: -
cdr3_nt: TGTGCCACCAGTACAGGGAATACGGGGGAAAAACTGTTTTTT
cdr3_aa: CATSTGNTGEKLFF

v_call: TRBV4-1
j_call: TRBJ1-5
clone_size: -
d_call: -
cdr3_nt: TGCGCCAGCAGCCGACAGTTCCTTAGCAATCAGCCCCAGCATTTT
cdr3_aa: CASSRQFLSNQPQHF

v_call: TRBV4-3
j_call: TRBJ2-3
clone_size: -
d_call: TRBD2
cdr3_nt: TGCGCCAGCAGACCGGGACTAGCGGAAGATACGCAGTATTTT
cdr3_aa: CASRPGLAEDTQYF

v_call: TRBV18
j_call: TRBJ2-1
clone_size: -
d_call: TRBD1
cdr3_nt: TGTGCCAGCTCTCCCGACAGGGATCTACGGAATGAGCAGTTCTTC
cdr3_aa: CASSPDRDLRNEQFF

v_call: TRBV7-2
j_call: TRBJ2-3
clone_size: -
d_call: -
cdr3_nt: TGTGCCAGCAGCCCTGGGAGGCCTAGCACAGATACGCAGTATTTT
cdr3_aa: CASSPGRPSTDTQYF

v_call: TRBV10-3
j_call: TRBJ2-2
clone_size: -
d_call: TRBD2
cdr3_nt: TGTGCCATCAAAGGGGAGGGACTAGCGACCACCGGGGAGCTGTTTTTT
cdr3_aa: CAIKGEGLATTGELFF

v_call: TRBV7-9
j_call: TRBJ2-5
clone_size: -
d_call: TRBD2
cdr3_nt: TGTTCCTCCCGTCGGGGACTAGCGGGAGGAGAGACCCAGTACTTC
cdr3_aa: CSSRRGLAGGETQYF

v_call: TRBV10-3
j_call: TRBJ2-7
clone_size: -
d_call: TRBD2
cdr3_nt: TGTGCCACCCAGGGACTAGCGGGAATCTACGAGCAGTACTTC
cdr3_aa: CATQGLAGIYEQYF

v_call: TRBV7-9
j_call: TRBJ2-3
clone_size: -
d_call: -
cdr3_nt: TGTGCCAGCAGCTTAGATGGCGGGACCGCAGATACGCAGTATTTT
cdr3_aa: CASSLDGGTADTQYF

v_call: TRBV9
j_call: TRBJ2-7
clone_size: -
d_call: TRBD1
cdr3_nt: TGTGCCAGCAGCCCCACAGGGGCCGAGCAGTACTTC
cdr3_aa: CASSPTGAEQYF

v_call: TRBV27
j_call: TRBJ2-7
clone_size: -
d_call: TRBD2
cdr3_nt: TGTGCCAGCAGTTTTGGGACTAGCCACGAGCAGTACTTC
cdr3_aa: CASSFGTSHEQYF

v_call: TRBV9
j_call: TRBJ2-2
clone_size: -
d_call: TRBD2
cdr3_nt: TGTGCCAGCAGCGGGAGGACTAGCGGGAGCACCGGGGAGCTGTTTTTT
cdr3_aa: CASSGRTSGSTGELFF

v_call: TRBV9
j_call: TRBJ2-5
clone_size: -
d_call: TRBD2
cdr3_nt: TGTGCCAGCAGCGGAGGGACTAGCGGGATTGAAGAGACCCAGTACTTC
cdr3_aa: CASSGGTSGIEETQYF

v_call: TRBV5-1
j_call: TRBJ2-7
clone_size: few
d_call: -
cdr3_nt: TGCGCCAGCAGCTTGGCCAAGGGACTCCAATACGAGCAGTACTTC
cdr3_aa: CASSLAKGLQYEQYF

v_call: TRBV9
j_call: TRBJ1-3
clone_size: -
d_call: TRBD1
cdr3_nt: TGTGCCAGCAGCGAACAGGGGGCGTCCGGAAACACCATATATTTT
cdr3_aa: CASSEQGASGNTIYF

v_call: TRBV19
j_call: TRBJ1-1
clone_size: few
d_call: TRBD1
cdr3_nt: TGTGCCAGTACCCGGGACAGGGTTCGGACTGAAGCTTTCTTT
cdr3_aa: CASTRDRVRTEAFF

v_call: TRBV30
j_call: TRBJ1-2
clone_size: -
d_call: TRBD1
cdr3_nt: TGTGCCTGGAGTGTACCCCCAGGGGGTGGCTACACCTTC
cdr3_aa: CAWSVPPGGGYTF

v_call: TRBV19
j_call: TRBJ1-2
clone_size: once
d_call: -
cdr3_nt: TGTGCCAGTAGGACACTGGCAGCCTATGGCTACACCTTC
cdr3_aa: CASRTLAAYGYTF

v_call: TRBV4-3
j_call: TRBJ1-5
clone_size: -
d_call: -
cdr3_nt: TGCGCCAGCAGCCAAGATTTGAGACAGGTCAATAGGCCCCAGCATTTT
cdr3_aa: CASSQDLRQVNRPQHF

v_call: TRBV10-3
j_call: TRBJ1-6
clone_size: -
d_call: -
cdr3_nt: TGTGCCATCAGTGAAGGCAGGGGTCTGTCACCCCTCCACTTT
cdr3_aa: CAISEGRGLSPLHF

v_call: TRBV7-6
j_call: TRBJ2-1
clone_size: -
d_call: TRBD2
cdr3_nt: TGTGCCAGCAGCCTGGTAGCGGGGCTATTCAATGAGCAGTTCTTC
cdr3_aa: CASSLVAGLFNEQFF